Listed below are T cell receptor beta chains from one sample, sequenced in a study of blood T cells in healthy people across ages. TCRdb independently ran MiXCR on the 5' RACE reads; one entry per CDR3 protein. The table shows more than 1,400,000 distinct CDR3 sequences, with approximately 42% occurring only once. Sample: blood. The source of these receptors is a woman under 30 in good health. The CDR3 runs from the conserved cysteine through the conserved F or W. D genes are given only for firm matches. Some rows mark clone size as missing; the rest say once, few, many or name a class of expanded clone.

d_call: NA
v_call: TRBV5-1
clone_size: few
j_call: TRBJ2-1
cdr3_nt: TGCGCCAGCAGGCCTACTAGCTCTAATGAGCAGTTCTTC
cdr3_aa: CASRPTSSNEQFF

d_call: TRBD2
v_call: TRBV4-2
clone_size: NA
j_call: TRBJ2-1
cdr3_nt: TGTGCCAGCAGCCACACCGGGACTAGAGACCCCCGGGGCAATGAGCAGTTCTTC
cdr3_aa: CASSHTGTRDPRGNEQFF

d_call: NA
v_call: TRBV4-1
clone_size: few
j_call: TRBJ2-7
cdr3_nt: TGCGCCAGCAGCCAAGTGGAAGGGACCGCCTACGAGCAGTACTTC
cdr3_aa: CASSQVEGTAYEQYF

d_call: NA
v_call: TRBV28
clone_size: NA
j_call: TRBJ2-4
cdr3_nt: TGTGCCAGCAGTTTATCAGGGTCCCGGGGGCTTCAGTACTTC
cdr3_aa: CASSLSGSRGLQYF

d_call: NA
v_call: TRBV19
clone_size: NA
j_call: TRBJ2-3
cdr3_nt: TGTGCCAGTATGAGGAGGGCCAGCACAGATACGCAGTATTTT
cdr3_aa: CASMRRASTDTQYF

d_call: NA
v_call: TRBV6-2/TRBV6-3
clone_size: NA
j_call: TRBJ1-1
cdr3_nt: TGTGCCAGCAGTTATTCAGTCCTTCATCGCACTGAAGCTTTCTTT
cdr3_aa: CASSYSVLHRTEAFF

d_call: TRBD2
v_call: TRBV4-1
clone_size: few
j_call: TRBJ2-1
cdr3_nt: TGCGCCAGCAGCCAACCGGGGACTAGCGGGAGGAGGCAGTTCTTC
cdr3_aa: CASSQPGTSGRRQFF

d_call: TRBD1
v_call: TRBV12-3/TRBV12-4
clone_size: NA
j_call: TRBJ1-2
cdr3_nt: TGTGCCAGCAGTTTAAAAGGGGGCTGGTATGGCTACACCTTC
cdr3_aa: CASSLKGGWYGYTF

d_call: NA
v_call: TRBV28
clone_size: NA
j_call: TRBJ1-4
cdr3_nt: TGTGCCAGCAGTCCTAATGGATTTGCAACTAATGAAAAACTGTTTTTT
cdr3_aa: CASSPNGFATNEKLFF

d_call: TRBD2
v_call: TRBV3-1
clone_size: NA
j_call: TRBJ2-2
cdr3_nt: TGTGCCAGCAGCCAAAACGGGAGGACTAACACCGGGGAGCTGTTTTTT
cdr3_aa: CASSQNGRTNTGELFF

d_call: TRBD1
v_call: TRBV10-3
clone_size: NA
j_call: TRBJ1-1
cdr3_nt: TGTGCCATCAGTGGGACAGGGGAGGACACTGAAGCTTTCTTT
cdr3_aa: CAISGTGEDTEAFF

d_call: NA
v_call: TRBV30
clone_size: once
j_call: TRBJ1-5
cdr3_nt: TGTGCCTGGAGTGTGGATAGCGTTCAGCCCCAGCATTTT
cdr3_aa: CAWSVDSVQPQHF

d_call: TRBD2
v_call: TRBV7-2
clone_size: NA
j_call: TRBJ2-7
cdr3_nt: TGTGCCAGCAGCCCCAAGCTAGCGGGCTCCTACGAGCAGTACTTC
cdr3_aa: CASSPKLAGSYEQYF

d_call: NA
v_call: TRBV29-1
clone_size: NA
j_call: TRBJ2-7
cdr3_nt: TGCAGCGGCCGACTTAGCTCCTACAATGAGCAGTACTTC
cdr3_aa: CSGRLSSYNEQYF

d_call: TRBD2
v_call: TRBV27
clone_size: NA
j_call: TRBJ2-7
cdr3_nt: TGTGCCAGCAGTTTAACTAGCGGGCAATACGAGCAGTACTTC
cdr3_aa: CASSLTSGQYEQYF

d_call: TRBD1
v_call: TRBV11-3
clone_size: NA
j_call: TRBJ1-1
cdr3_nt: TGTGCCAGCAGCCCCGGGACAGGTGAGATAAACACTGAAGCTTTCTTT
cdr3_aa: CASSPGTGEINTEAFF

d_call: NA
v_call: TRBV11-2
clone_size: NA
j_call: TRBJ2-3
cdr3_nt: TGTGCCAGCAGCTTAGGGGCTAGTCAGGATACGCAGTATTTT
cdr3_aa: CASSLGASQDTQYF

d_call: NA
v_call: TRBV5-6
clone_size: NA
j_call: TRBJ2-7
cdr3_nt: TGTGCCAGCAGGATTGGGAGTACTAACTCCTACGAGCAGTACTTC
cdr3_aa: CASRIGSTNSYEQYF

d_call: NA
v_call: TRBV2
clone_size: NA
j_call: TRBJ2-1
cdr3_nt: TGTGCCAGCACGCTGGGCTTTGGGACCCAGTTCTTC
cdr3_aa: CASTLGFGTQFF

d_call: TRBD2
v_call: TRBV20-1
clone_size: NA
j_call: TRBJ2-7
cdr3_nt: TGCAGTGTTACCTCGGGGGGGCCCTACGAGCAGTACTTC
cdr3_aa: CSVTSGGPYEQYF